This TCR beta chain stems from a study of T cell clonotyping in hematopoietic cell transplantation. Germline V gene lookup returns CDR1 SGHDT and CDR2 YYEEEE. There are 14 residues in the CDR3. V was pared by 2 bases and J by 1 base, with 9 bases between. Data came from immunoSEQ multiplex PCR; TCRdb stores just in-frame clones and leaves some out. The sample includes roughly 11,000 clones, 89% of them seen just once. The V gene is TRBV5-6, the J gene TRBJ1-2, with no clear D. The sequenced sample consisted of peripheral blood mononuclear cells. The origin of this receptor is a human donor who either received an allogeneic hematopoietic cell transplant for a myeloid malignancy or was a related donor (not recorded which). Some clones in this sample may be carry-over from other donors' samples. Here the CDR3 reads CASSFNRVNYGYTF. CDR3 nucleotide sequence: TGTGCCAGCAGCTTCAATCGGGTTAACTATGGCTACACCTTC.